This T cell receptor beta chain was sequenced for a study of CD8 T cell repertoires and HIV-1 epitope variants. Study-level background: Enriched T cells were co-cultured with equal numbers of autologous T cell-negative antigen-presenting cells. Whole-study findings and limits: Of about 10 antigen-specific beta clonotypes, six appeared to cross-react with escape variants. The assay identified only TCR beta chains of antigen-proliferating T cells.

CDR3 size: 14 residues. V was shortened by 2 bases and J by 6 bases, with 13 bases between the two germline ends. The germline CDR1 and CDR2 sequences are SGHTS and YDEGEE. Survey-depth immunoSEQ sequencing covered TCR beta CDR3 regions. Sequencing was performed with immunoSEQ multiplex PCR; in TCRdb, only in-frame clones are kept and a portion is missing. Of some 87,000 clones in the sample, just under 75% are singletons; the top ten hold roughly 25%. Note on this clone: Its antigen is as yet unknown.

V gene TRBV5-8 combines with J gene TRBJ2-3; D not certain. Sequences were obtained from uncultured baseline CD8+ T cells from peripheral blood mononuclear cells (PBMCs). The source of this sequence is a male donor with HIV. The CDR3 DNA sequence: TGTGCCAGCAGCTTAGGAGTTTTAACGGATACGCAGTATTTT. Amino acids: CASSLGVLTDTQYF.